These T cell receptor beta chains were read from a single sample in a study of blood T cell repertoires in COVID-19. Measured with immunoSEQ multiplex PCR; TCRdb has only the in-frame clones, and not every one. This sample has fewer than 85,000 clones, with 70% to 90% found just once. Sequenced sample: peripheral blood. The receptors were sampled from a woman aged 55 to 70 with acute or convalescent COVID-19. The CDR3 runs from the conserved cysteine through the conserved F or W. D genes are given only for firm matches. Part of the rows lack a size; the others show once, few, many or a class for expanded clones.

D	V	size	J	DNA	CDR3
.	TRBV6-1	.	TRBJ1-1	TGTGCCAGCAGTGATAGGGGGGGAATGAACACTGAAGCTTTCTTT	CASSDRGGMNTEAFF
TRBD1	TRBV18	.	TRBJ2-5	TGTGCCAGCTCACCGGGACAGCAAGAGACCCAGTACTTC	CASSPGQQETQYF
.	TRBV11-2	.	TRBJ2-5	TGTGCCAGCAGCTCAGGGATACAAGAGACCCAGTACTTC	CASSSGIQETQYF
.	TRBV5-6	.	TRBJ2-4	TGTGCCAGCAGCTTGAACAGGGCAGCCAAAAACATTCAGTACTTC	CASSLNRAAKNIQYF
TRBD2	TRBV4-1	once	TRBJ2-1	TGCGCCAGCAGCCCCTCTACGGGGGGGTTCGATGAGCAGTTCTTC	CASSPSTGGFDEQFF
TRBD2	TRBV7-2	.	TRBJ2-5	TGTGCCAGCAGCTTAGGAGGGGCGGGGGGGGCCCAGTACTTC	CASSLGGAGGAQYF
.	TRBV5-8	.	TRBJ1-1	TGTGCCAGCAGCTTCCCCCTCCGACATCTCATGAACACTGAAGCTTTCTTT	CASSFPLRHLMNTEAFF
.	TRBV27	.	TRBJ1-3	TGTGCCAGCAGTTTAAAGGGAGTTTCTGGAAACACCATATATTTT	CASSLKGVSGNTIYF
TRBD1	TRBV2	once	TRBJ2-2	TGTGCCAGCAGGGGGACAGGGGACACCGGGGAGCTGTTTTTT	CASRGTGDTGELFF
TRBD1	TRBV9	.	TRBJ1-6	TGTGCCAGCAGTGGACAGGTCAATTCACCCCTCCACTTT	CASSGQVNSPLHF
.	TRBV9	many	TRBJ1-1	TGTGCCAGCAGCGTAGGAGGCGGGCTAACTGCGACTGAAGCTTTCTTT	CASSVGGGLTATEAFF
.	TRBV28	.	TRBJ2-7	TGTGCCAGCACCAAGTCGTGGGAGTCCGAGCAGTACTTC	CASTKSWESEQYF
.	TRBV19	.	TRBJ1-5	TGTGCCAGTAGTATAGATTCAAACCCAAGCACGGCCCAGCATTTT	CASSIDSNPSTAQHF
.	TRBV7-8	.	TRBJ1-3	TGTGCCAGCAGCTTAGCTCGGGGATTCTCCTCTGGAAACACCATATATTTT	CASSLARGFSSGNTIYF
TRBD1	TRBV24-1	.	TRBJ1-5	TGTGCCACCAGTGACGTAGGGGGACAGGGGAACAATCAGCCCCAGCATTTT	CATSDVGGQGNNQPQHF
TRBD1	TRBV29-1	.	TRBJ2-5	TGCAGCGTTGAAGGGACAGGGGGGATAGAGACCCAGTACTTC	CSVEGTGGIETQYF
TRBD1	TRBV24-1	.	TRBJ1-1	TGTGCCACCAGTGATTCCCGGACAGGGGGGACTGAAGCTTTCTTT	CATSDSRTGGTEAFF
.	TRBV20-1	.	TRBJ2-7	TGCAGTGCTAGTATTACAGGACCTCTCGGAGAGCAGTACTTC	CSASITGPLGEQYF
TRBD1	TRBV2	.	TRBJ2-4	TGTGCCAGCAATGGACAGGGGCGGAAAAACATTCAGTACTTC	CASNGQGRKNIQYF
TRBD2	TRBV6-2/TRBV6-3	.	TRBJ2-1	TGTGCCAGCAGTTACTCGGTTAGCGGGGGGGCAAACAATGAGCAGTTCTTC	CASSYSVSGGANNEQFF
TRBD1	TRBV7-2	.	TRBJ2-5	TGTGCCAGCAGCAAGGGACAGGGGAACGGAGAGACCCAGTACTTC	CASSKGQGNGETQYF
TRBD2	TRBV3-1/TRBV3-2	.	TRBJ2-1	TGTGCCAGCAGCCAATTCTCGGGGGGGGCGGTTGAGCAGTTCTTC	CASSQFSGGAVEQFF
TRBD1	TRBV29-1	.	TRBJ1-2	TGCAGCGTTGAAGGACAGGGGGTGGGTGGCTACACCTTC	CSVEGQGVGGYTF
TRBD1	TRBV29-1	once	TRBJ2-5	TGCAGCGTTGACCCATTTACAGGGGGAGAGACCCAGTACTTC	CSVDPFTGGETQYF
TRBD1	TRBV28	.	TRBJ2-7	TGTGCCAGCAGTATGGGGACAGGGGGACGCTACGAGCAGTACTTC	CASSMGTGGRYEQYF
TRBD1	TRBV28	.	TRBJ2-3	TGTGCCAGCAGTTTGTCCTCCGGGACAGGCGATCATTTT	CASSLSSGTGDHF
.	TRBV5-6	.	TRBJ1-1	TGTGCCTCCGGGACTAGGCTCGCTGAAGCTTTCTTT	CASGTRLAEAFF
TRBD1	TRBV19	.	TRBJ1-5	TGTGCCAGTAGTATAACAGGGGGGTACAATCAGCCCCAGCATTTT	CASSITGGYNQPQHF
TRBD1	TRBV5-1	.	TRBJ1-2	TGCGCCAGCAGCTTGGATGGGGACAGGTCCTATGGCTACACCTTC	CASSLDGDRSYGYTF
.	TRBV5-1	.	TRBJ2-7	TGCGCCAGCAGCTCGACAGGTGACTCTTACGAGCAGTACTTC	CASSSTGDSYEQYF
.	TRBV30	.	TRBJ1-1	TGTGCCTGGAGTGCAGGGACACTGAACACTGAAGCTTTCTTT	CAWSAGTLNTEAFF
.	TRBV28	.	TRBJ2-5	TGTGCCACAGGTTCGATGGGGGGACAAGAGACCCAGTACTTC	CATGSMGGQETQYF
.	TRBV4-1	once	TRBJ1-1	TGCGCCAGCAGCCAAGGAGTAGATAGCGTCGTTTTCTTT	CASSQGVDSVVFF